The following is a T cell receptor (beta chain) sequence with its context. Its antigen is unknown. Germline CDR1 SGHRS, CDR2 YFSETQ. This CDR3 has 14 amino acids. The J segment lost 2 bases and the V segment lost 4 bases, leaving 2 bases of the junction unmatched. Researchers ran the PCR with 60 Vbeta and 13 Jbeta primers. In the original workflow: There were about 80 million unique TCR beta chains by a later count, and about 11 million of them were shared. Repertoires were generated with immunoSEQ multiplex PCR, while TCRdb's copy carries only in-frame clones and drops some. V and J calls and clone size are as listed in that table; D and trimming were resolved from the DNA. The sample records around 150,000 clones, more than 70% being singletons. The record originates from a study of cytomegalovirus exposure and HLA in healthy donors. General study findings and limits: The classifier was said to identify cytomegalovirus status with high specificity and sensitivity. Reportedly, fewer N-insertions than the approximately 610-donor mean appeared in an Asian-associated ancestry cluster in a later analysis.

Input material: PBMCs. The receptor was derived from a young man in good health and CMV-seronegative. The rearrangement uses TRBV5-1 and TRBJ2-5; 10 bases match TRBD1. The CDR3 DNA sequence: TGCGCCAGCAGCCCGGACAGGGGGCAAGAGACCCAGTACTTC. Amino acids: CASSPDRGQETQYF.